This T cell receptor (beta chain) was sequenced for a study of blood T cell repertoires in COVID-19. There are 14 residues in the CDR3. The ends were cut back, 7 bases at V and 2 bases at J, with 15 bases in the middle. The germline CDR1 and CDR2 sequences are LNHDA and SQIVND (reference sequence). The repertoire was sequenced with immunoSEQ multiplex PCR; TCRdb's copy has only in-frame clones and lacks some. Of roughly 150,000 clones in the sample, approximately 92% are singletons; the top ten hold more than 14%. This clone was counted once. Specimen: peripheral blood. This TCR came from a woman aged 40 to 50 with acute or convalescent COVID-19. The chain links TRBV19 to TRBJ2-7; D possibly corresponds to TRBD1 (5 bases). Written as DNA, the CDR3 is TGTGCCAGTAAACCTGTGGCGGACACCTACGAGCAGTACTTC. Translating it yields CASKPVADTYEQYF.